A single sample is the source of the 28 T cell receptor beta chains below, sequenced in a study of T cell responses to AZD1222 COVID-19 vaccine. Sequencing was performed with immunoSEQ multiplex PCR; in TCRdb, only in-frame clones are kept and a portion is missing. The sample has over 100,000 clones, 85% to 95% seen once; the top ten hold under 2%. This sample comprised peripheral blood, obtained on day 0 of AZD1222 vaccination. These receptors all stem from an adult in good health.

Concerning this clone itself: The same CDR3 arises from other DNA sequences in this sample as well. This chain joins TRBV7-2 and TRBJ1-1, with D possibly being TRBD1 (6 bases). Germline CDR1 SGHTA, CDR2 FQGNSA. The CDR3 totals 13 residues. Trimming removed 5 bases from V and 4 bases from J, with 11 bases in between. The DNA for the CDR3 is TGTGCCAGCAGCCTAATAGGGGGCACTGAAGCTTTCTTT. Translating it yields CASSLIGGTEAFF.

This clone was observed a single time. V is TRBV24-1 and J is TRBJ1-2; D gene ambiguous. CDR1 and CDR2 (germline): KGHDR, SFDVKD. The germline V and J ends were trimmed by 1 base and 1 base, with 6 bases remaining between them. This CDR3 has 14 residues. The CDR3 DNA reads TGTGCCACCAGTGATTTCTGGATTAACTATGGCTACACCTTC. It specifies CATSDFWINYGYTF.

The CDR3 nucleotides read TGTGCCAGCAGCTTAGCGCTAGCGGGAGTAAAGGATGAGCAGTTCTTC. This codes for CASSLALAGVKDEQFF. V and J are TRBV7-8 and TRBJ2-1, with 10 positions matching TRBD2. J was trimmed by 8 bases and V by 0 bases; bases with no gene match: 7. The germline V gene encodes CDR1 SGHVS and CDR2 FQNEAQ. This CDR3 comprises 16 residues.

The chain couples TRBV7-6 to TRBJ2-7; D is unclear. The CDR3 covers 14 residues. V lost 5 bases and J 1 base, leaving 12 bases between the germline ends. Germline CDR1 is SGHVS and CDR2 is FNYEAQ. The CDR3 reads CASSPTGPSYEQYF. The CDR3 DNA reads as TGTGCCAGCAGCCCAACCGGGCCTTCCTACGAGCAGTACTTC.

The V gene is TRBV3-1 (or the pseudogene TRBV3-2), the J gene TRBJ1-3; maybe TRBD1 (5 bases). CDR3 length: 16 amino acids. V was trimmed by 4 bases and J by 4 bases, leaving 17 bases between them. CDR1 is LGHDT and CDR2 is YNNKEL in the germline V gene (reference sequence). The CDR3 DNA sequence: TGTGCCAGCAGCCCAGAGGGGCGAATATCCGGAAACACCATATATTTT. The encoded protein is CASSPEGRISGNTIYF.

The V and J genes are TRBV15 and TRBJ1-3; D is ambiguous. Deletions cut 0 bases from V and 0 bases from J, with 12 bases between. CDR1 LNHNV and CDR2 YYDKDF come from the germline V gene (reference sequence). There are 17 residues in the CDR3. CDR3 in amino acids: CATSRESGTYSGNTIYF. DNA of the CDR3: TGTGCCACCAGCAGAGAATCGGGAACTTACTCTGGAAACACCATATATTTT.

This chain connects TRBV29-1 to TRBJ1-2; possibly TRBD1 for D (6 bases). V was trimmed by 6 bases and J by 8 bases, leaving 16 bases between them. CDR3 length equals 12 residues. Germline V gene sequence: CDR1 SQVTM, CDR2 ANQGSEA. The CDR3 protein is CSVPHRAGGYTF. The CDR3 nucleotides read TGCAGCGTCCCGCACAGGGCGGGCGGCTACACCTTC.

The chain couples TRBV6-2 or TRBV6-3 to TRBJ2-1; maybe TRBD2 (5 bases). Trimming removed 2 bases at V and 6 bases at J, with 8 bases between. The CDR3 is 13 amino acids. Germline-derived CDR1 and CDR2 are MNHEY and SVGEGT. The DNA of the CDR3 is TGTGCCAGCAGTTACCGGGAAACCAATGAGCAGTTCTTC. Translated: CASSYRETNEQFF.

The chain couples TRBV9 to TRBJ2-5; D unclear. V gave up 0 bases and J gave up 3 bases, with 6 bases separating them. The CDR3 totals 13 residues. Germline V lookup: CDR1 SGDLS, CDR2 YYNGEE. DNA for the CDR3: TGTGCCAGCAGCGTAGAACCAGAAGAGACCCAGTACTTC. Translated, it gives CASSVEPEETQYF.

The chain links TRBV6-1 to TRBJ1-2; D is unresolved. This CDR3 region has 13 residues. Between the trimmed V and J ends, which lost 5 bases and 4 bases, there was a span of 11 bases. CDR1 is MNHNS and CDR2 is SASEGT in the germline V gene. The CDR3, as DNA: TGTGCCAGCAGTCAAGACGGGATCTATGGCTACACCTTC. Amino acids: CASSQDGIYGYTF.

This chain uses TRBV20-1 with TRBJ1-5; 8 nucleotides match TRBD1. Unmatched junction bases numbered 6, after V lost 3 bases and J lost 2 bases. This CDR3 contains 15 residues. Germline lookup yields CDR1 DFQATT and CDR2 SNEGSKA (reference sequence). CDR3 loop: CSASQGAAGNQPQHF. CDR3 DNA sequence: TGCAGTGCTAGTCAGGGGGCGGCCGGCAATCAGCCCCAGCATTTT.

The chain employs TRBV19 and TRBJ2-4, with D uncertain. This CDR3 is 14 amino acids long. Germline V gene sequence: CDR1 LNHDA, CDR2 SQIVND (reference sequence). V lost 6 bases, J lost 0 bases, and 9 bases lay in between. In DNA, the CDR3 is TGTGCCAGTAGAGGAGTATTAGCCAAAAACATTCAGTACTTC. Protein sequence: CASRGVLAKNIQYF.

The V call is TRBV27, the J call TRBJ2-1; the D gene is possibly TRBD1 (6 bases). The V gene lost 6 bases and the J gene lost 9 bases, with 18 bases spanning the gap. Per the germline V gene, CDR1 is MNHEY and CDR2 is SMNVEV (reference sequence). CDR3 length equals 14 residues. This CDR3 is CASRNRAGQGEQFF. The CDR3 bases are TGTGCCAGCAGGAACAGGGCCGGTCAGGGTGAGCAGTTCTTC.

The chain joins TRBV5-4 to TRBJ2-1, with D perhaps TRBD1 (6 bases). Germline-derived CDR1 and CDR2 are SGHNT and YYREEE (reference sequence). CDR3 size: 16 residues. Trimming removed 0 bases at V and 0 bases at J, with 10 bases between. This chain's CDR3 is CASSLGRRGSYNEQFF. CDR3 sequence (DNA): TGTGCCAGCAGCTTGGGTCGCAGGGGCTCCTACAATGAGCAGTTCTTC.

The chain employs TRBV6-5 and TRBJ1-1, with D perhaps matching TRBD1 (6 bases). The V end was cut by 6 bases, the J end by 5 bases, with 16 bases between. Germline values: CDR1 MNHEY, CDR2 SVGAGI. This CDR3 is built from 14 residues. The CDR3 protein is CASRQGGFGTEAFF. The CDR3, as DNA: TGTGCCAGCAGGCAAGGGGGGTTCGGGACTGAAGCTTTCTTT.

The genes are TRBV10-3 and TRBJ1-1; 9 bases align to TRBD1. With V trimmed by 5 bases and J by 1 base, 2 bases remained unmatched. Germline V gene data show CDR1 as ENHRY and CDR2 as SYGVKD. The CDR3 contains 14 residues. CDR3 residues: CAISRQGGNTEAFF. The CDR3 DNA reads TGTGCCATCAGTCGACAGGGGGGGAACACTGAAGCTTTCTTT.

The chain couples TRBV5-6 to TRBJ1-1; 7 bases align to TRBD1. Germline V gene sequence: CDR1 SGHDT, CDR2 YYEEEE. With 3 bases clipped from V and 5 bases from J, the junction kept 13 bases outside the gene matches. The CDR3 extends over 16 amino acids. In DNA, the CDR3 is TGTGCCAGCAGCTGGTACAACAGGGGTGGAGGAACTGAAGCTTTCTTT. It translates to CASSWYNRGGGTEAFF.

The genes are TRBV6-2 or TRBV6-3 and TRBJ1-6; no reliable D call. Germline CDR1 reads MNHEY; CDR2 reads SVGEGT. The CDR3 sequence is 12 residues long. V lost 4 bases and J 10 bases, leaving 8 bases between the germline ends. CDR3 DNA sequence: TGTGCCAGCAGTTCTCTGGGCTCACCCCTCCACTTT. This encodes CASSSLGSPLHF.

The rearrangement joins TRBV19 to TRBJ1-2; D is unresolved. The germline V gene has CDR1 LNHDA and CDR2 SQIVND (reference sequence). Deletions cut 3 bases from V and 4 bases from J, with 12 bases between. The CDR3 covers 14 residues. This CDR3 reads CASSMLDAGYGYTF. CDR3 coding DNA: TGTGCCAGTAGTATGTTAGACGCGGGCTATGGCTACACCTTC.

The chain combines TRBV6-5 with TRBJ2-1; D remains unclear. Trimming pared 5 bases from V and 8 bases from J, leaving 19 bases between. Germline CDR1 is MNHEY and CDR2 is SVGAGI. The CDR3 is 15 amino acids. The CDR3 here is CASSPRWGMVDEQFF. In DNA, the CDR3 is TGTGCCAGCAGTCCCCGTTGGGGTATGGTGGATGAGCAGTTCTTC.

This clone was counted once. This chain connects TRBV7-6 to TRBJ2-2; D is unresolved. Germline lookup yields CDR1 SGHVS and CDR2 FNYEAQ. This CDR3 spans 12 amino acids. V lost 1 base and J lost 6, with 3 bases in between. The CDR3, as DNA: TGTGCCAGCAGCTTAGTATCCGGGGAGCTGTTTTTT. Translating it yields CASSLVSGELFF.

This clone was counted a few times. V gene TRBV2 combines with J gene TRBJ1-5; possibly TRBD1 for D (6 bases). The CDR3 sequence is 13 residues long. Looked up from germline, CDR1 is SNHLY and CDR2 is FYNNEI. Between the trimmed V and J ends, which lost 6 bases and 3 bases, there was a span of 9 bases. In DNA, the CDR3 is TGTGCCAGCAGGGACAGTCTCAATCAGCCCCAGCATTTT. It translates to CASRDSLNQPQHF.

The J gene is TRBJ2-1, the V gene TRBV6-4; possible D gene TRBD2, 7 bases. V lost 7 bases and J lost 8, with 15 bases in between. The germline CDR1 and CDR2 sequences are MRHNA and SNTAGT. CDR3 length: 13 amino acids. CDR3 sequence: CASKNLGGHEQFF. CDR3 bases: TGTGCCAGCAAAAATCTCGGGGGGCATGAGCAGTTCTTC.

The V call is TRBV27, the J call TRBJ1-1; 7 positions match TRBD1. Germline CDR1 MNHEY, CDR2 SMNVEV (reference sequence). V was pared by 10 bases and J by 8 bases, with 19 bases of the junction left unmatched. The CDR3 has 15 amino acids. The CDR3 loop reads CATGADRASVREAFF. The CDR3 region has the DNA TGTGCCACGGGGGCTGACAGGGCGTCGGTGCGCGAAGCTTTCTTT.

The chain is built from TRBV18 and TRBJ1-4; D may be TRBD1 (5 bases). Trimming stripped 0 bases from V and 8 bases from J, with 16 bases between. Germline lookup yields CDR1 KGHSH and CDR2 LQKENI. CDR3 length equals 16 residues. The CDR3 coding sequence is TGTGCCAGCTCACCACCGAATCGCGGACACCTAGAAAAACTGTTTTTT. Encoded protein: CASSPPNRGHLEKLFF.

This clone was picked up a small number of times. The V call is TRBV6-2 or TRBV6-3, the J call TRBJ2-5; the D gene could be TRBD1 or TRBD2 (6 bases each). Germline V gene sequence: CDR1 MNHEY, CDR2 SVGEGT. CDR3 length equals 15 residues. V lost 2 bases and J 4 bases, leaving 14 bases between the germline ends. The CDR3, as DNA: TGTGCCAGCAGTTACAGGGGGGCTAGCGTAGAGACCCAGTACTTC. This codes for CASSYRGASVETQYF.

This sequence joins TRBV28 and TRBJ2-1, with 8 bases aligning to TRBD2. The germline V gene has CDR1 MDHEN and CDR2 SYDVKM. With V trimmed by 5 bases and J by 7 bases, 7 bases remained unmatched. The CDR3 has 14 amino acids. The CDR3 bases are TGTGCCAGCAGTCGAAAGACTAGCGCAAATGAGCAGTTCTTC. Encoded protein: CASSRKTSANEQFF.

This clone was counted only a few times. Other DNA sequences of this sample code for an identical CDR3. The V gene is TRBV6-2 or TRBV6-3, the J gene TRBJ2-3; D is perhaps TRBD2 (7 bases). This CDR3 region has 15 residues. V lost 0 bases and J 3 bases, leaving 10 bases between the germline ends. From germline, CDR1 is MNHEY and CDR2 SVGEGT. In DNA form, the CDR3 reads TGTGCCAGCAGTTACTCTGGGGGGGCGACAGATACGCAGTATTTT. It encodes CASSYSGGATDTQYF.